This T cell receptor beta chain was observed in a study of T cell responses to AZD1222 COVID-19 vaccine (dated by TCRdb to the early 2020s). Turning to the overall study: TCR sequencing was performed for roughly 250 trial participants, of whom about 200 were given two doses of AZD1222 and around 25 were given two doses of MenACWY control vaccine. Enrollment into the trials was organized by age into subgroups of 18-55, 56-69 and 70-plus years, and those subgroups contained about 160, 30 and 59 TCR-sequenced participants, respectively.

Regarding this clone: Its antigen is unknown. No base quality information exists; no much larger clone differs at one position.

What the time point label conveys for this sample: baseline before first vaccination. Per the publication, the treatment or condition label means: meningococcal conjugate vaccine given as trial control. The vaccinee samples were drawn from two UK trials, COV001 and COV002, one of which was a single-blind randomized controlled phase 2/3 trial testing AZD1222 (ChAdOx1 nCoV-19) in healthy adults. For TCRbeta chain sequencing, PBMC samples were collected from trial participants at day 0 and at day 28 after the second dose. The CDR1 and CDR2 encoded by the germline V gene (reference sequence) are GTSNPN and SVGIG. V is pruned by 5 bases and J by 3 bases, leaving 10 bases of the junction without a gene match. The CDR3 has 16 amino acids, counting the end cysteine and phenylalanine. The sequence is cut down to CDR3 DNA, 48 bases in frame from base 1. The CDR3 regions of human TCRbeta chains were subjected to immunosequencing. As for how the authors treated the data: TCRs in the repertoires were matched against a reference library of SARS-CoV-2-specific TCRs that had been generated with the MIRA antigen-specificity platform. Breadth was defined as the fraction of unique TCRs that were SARS-CoV-2-associated. Depth was defined as the fraction of total T cells that were SARS-CoV-2-associated. Using the MIRA data, each spike-specific TCR was assigned both to the spike region to which the TCR was reactive and to a CD4 or CD8 class. Log10-transformed breadth and depth values were compared by one-way ANOVA with Sidak's multiple comparisons tests. The clones in this table, taken by TCRdb from immuneACCESS, are in-frame only. Not every clone is retained; where verified, under half of the shortfall comes from an unresolved V gene, and the cause of the rest is unknown. V and J calls and clone size come straight from that table; D and trimming were deduced from the DNA. A total of some 120,000 clones appear in this sample, about 89% of them only once. The ten largest clonotypes hold around 10% of the sample.

What the authors observed across the whole study: Conclusions about previously exposed vaccinees are limited, since just a handful of AZD1222 recipients were seropositive for SARS-CoV-2 at baseline. The vaccine-associated CD4 TCRs covered the entire spike protein, and the dominant responses fell in regions 160-218 and 743-854. The 56-69-year group was small, and its depth increase did not reach significance, likely because of low power. Reportedly, almost half of the unique spike-specific TCRs recognized epitopes lying outside the regions that are mutated in the B.1.351 and B.1.1.7 variants. After two AZD1222 doses, both the breadth and the depth of spike-specific TCRs were significantly higher than at day 0 and than in MenACWY recipients. Most participants were white British and females outnumbered males, and the authors suggested that clonal diversity may have been underestimated. Because no day 14 peak-response samples were available, repertoires were characterized only after the peak T cell response.

Recombination connected TRBV30 to TRBJ2-1, with TRBD2 matching 10 junction bases. The source was peripheral blood, collected on day 0 of MenACWY control vaccination. The TCR was taken from an adult in good health. The CDR3 here reads CAWGPLAGAFYNEQFF. At the DNA level, the sequence is TGTGCCTGGGGACCTCTAGCGGGAGCTTTCTACAATGAGCAGTTCTTC.